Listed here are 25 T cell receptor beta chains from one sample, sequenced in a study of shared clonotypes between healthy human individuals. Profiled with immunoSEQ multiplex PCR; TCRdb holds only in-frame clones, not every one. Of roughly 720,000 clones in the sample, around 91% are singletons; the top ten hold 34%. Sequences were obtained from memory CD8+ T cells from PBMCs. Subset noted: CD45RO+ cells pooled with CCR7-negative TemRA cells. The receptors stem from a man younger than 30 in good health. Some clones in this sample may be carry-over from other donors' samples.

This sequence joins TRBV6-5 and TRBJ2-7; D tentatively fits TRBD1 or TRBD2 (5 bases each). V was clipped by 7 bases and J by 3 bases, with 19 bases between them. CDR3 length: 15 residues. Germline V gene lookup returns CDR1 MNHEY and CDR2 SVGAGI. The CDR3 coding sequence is TGTGCCAGCACTCTGGCGGCGGGCACAGGCTACGAGCAGTACTTC. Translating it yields CASTLAAGTGYEQYF.

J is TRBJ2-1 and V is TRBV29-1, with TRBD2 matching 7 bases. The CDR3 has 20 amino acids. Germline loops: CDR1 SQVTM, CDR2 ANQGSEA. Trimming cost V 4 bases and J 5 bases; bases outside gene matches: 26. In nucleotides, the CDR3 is TGCAGCGTTGTGGGTCTAGCGGCTTATTTTAGCCGTGGGCCTAACAATGAGCAGTTCTTC. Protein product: CSVVGLAAYFSRGPNNEQFF.

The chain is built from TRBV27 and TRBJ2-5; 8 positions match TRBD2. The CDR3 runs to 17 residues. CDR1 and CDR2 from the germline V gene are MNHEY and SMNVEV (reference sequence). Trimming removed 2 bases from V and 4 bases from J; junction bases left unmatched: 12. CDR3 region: CASSLRGAAGAVETQYF. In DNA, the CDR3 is TGTGCCAGCAGTTTACGCGGGGCAGCGGGAGCTGTAGAGACCCAGTACTTC.

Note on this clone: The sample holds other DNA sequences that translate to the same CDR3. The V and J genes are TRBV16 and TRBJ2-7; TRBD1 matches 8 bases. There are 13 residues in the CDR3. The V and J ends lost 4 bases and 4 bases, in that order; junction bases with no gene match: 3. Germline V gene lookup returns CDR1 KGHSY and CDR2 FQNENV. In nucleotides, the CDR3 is TGTGCCAGCAGCCTTGACAGGGGTTACGAGCAGTACTTC. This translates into CASSLDRGYEQYF.

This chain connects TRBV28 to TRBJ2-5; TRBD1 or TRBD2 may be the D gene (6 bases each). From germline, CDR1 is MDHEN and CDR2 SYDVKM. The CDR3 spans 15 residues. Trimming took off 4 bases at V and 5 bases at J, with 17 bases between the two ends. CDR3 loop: CASSSGVRGGETQYF. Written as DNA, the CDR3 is TGTGCCAGCAGTTCAGGGGTTCGGGGAGGTGAGACCCAGTACTTC. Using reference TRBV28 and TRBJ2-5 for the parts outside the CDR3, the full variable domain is DVKVTQSSRYLVKRTGEKVFLECVQDMDHENMFWYRQDPGLGLRLIYFSYDVKMKEKGDIPEGYSVSREKKERFSLILESASTNQTSMYLCASSSGVRGGETQYFGPGTRLLVL.

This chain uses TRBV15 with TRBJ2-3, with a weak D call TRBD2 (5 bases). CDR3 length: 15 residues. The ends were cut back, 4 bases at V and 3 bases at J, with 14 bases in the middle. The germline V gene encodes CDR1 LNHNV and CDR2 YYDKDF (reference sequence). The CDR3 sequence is CATSKGPPGTDTQYF. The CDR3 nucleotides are TGTGCCACCAGCAAAGGACCCCCGGGGACAGATACGCAGTATTTT.

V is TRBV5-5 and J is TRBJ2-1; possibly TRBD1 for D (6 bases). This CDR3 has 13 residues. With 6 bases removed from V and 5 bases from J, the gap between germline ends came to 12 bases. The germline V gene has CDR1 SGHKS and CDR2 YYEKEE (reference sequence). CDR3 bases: TGTGCCAGCAACGCAGGGGTCCACAATGAGCAGTTCTTC. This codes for CASNAGVHNEQFF.

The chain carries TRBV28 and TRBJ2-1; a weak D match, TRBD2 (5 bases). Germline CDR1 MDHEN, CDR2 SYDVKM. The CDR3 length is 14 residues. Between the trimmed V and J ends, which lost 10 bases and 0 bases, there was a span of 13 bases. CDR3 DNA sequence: TGTGCCACCCACGGGCGGGTCTCCTACAATGAGCAGTTCTTC. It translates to CATHGRVSYNEQFF.

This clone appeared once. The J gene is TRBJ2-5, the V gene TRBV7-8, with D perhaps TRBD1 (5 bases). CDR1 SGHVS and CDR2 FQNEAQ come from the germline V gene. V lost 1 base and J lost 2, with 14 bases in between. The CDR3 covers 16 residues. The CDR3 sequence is CASSLVLGLPQETQYF. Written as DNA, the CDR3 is TGTGCCAGCAGCTTAGTCTTGGGGCTACCACAAGAGACCCAGTACTTC.

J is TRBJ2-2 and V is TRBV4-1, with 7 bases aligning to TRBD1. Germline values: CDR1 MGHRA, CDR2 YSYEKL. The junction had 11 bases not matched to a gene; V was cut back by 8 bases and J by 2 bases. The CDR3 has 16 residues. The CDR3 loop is CASCPSRTGNTGELFF. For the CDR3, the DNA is TGCGCCAGCTGCCCTTCTAGGACAGGCAACACCGGGGAGCTGTTTTTT.

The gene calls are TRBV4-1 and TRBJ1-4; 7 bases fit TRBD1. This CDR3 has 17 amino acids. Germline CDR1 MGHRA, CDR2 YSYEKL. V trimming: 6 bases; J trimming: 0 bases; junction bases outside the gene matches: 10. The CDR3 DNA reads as TGCGCCAGCAGGCTGACAATCACAGGGGCAACTAATGAAAAACTGTTTTTT. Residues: CASRLTITGATNEKLFF.

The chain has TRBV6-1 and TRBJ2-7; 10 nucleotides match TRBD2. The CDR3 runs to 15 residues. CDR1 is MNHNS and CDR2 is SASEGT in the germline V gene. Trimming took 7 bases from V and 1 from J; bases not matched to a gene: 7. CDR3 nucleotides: TGTGCCAGCACGGACGGACTAGCGGTTTCCTACGAGCAGTACTTC. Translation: CASTDGLAVSYEQYF.

The CDR3 loop is CASSPGLAVWEQYF. The CDR3 nucleotides read TGTGCCAGCAGTCCAGGACTAGCCGTCTGGGAGCAGTACTTC. The chain joins TRBV28 to TRBJ2-5; TRBD2 matches at 8 bases. Trimming cost V 5 bases and J 11 bases; bases outside gene matches: 13. The CDR3 consists of 14 residues. The V gene's germline CDR1 is MDHEN and CDR2 SYDVKM.

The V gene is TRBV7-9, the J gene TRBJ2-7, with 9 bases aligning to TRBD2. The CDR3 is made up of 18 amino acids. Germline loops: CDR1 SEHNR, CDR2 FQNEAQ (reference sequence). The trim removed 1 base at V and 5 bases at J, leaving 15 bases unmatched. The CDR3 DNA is TGTGCCAGCAGCTTAGAGCGCCCCGGGACTAGCAAGTCCCACGAGCAGTACTTC. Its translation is CASSLERPGTSKSHEQYF.

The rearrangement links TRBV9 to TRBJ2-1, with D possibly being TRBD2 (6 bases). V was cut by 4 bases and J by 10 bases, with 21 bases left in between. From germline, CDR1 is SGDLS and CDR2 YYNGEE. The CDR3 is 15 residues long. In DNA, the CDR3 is TGTGCCAGCAGCCCCGGGGGACTCACACTAAGAGAGCAGTTCTTC. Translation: CASSPGGLTLREQFF.

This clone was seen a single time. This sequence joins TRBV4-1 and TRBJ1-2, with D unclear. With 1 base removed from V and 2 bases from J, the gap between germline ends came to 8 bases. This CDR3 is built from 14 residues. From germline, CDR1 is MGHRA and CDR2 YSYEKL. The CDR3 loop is CASSQVRSNYGYTF. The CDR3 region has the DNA TGCGCCAGCAGCCAAGTTCGTAGCAACTATGGCTACACCTTC.

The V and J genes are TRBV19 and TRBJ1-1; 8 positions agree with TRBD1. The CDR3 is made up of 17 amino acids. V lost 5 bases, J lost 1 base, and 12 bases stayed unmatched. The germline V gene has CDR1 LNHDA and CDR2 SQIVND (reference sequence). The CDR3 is CASSPGTGGYRNTEAFF. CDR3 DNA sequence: TGTGCCAGTAGTCCCGGAACAGGGGGTTACCGGAACACTGAAGCTTTCTTT.

CDR3 sequence (DNA): TGTGCCAGCAGCTTCTGGGACACTTCCTACGAGCAGTACTTC. Translating gives CASSFWDTSYEQYF. The rearrangement joins TRBV5-6 to TRBJ2-7; D may be TRBD1 (6 bases). The germline V gene has CDR1 SGHDT and CDR2 YYEEEE. V lost 2 bases and J lost 1, with 10 bases in between. The CDR3 loop spans 14 amino acids. Variable domain in full (rest from reference TRBV5-6 and TRBJ2-7): DAGVTQSPTHLIKTRGQQVTLRCSPKSGHDTVSWYQQALGQGPQFIFQYYEEEERQRGNFPDRFSGHQFPNYSSELNVNALLLGDSALYLCASSFWDTSYEQYFGPGTRLTVT.

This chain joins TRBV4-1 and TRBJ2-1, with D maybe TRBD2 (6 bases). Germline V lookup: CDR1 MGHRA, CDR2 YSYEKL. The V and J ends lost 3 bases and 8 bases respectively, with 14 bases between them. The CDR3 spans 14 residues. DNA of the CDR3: TGCGCCAGCAGCCAGGGACCTTCGGGGGATGAGCAGTTCTTC. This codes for CASSQGPSGDEQFF.

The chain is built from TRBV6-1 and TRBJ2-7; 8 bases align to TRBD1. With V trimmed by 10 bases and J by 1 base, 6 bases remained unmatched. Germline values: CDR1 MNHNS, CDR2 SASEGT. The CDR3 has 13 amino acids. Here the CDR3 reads CATRDRGSYEQYF. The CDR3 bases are TGTGCCACCAGAGACAGGGGATCCTACGAGCAGTACTTC.

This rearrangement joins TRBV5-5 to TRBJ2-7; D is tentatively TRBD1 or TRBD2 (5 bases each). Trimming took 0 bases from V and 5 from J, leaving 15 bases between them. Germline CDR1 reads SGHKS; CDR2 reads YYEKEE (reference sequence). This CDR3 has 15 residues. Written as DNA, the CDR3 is TGTGCCAGCAGCTTGGAGGGGTGGGACGGAAACGAGCAGTACTTC. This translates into CASSLEGWDGNEQYF.

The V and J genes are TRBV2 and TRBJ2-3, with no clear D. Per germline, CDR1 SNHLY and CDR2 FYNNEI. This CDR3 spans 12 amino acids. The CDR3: CGTVLETDTQYF. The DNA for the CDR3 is TGTGGCACGGTCCTGGAGACAGATACGCAGTATTTT.

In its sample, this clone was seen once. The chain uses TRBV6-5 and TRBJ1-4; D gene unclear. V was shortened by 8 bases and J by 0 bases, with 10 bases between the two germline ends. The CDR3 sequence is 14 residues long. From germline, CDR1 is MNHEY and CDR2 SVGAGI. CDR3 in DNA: TGTGCCAGCCGTCGGATAGCAACTAATGAAAAACTGTTTTTT. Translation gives CASRRIATNEKLFF.

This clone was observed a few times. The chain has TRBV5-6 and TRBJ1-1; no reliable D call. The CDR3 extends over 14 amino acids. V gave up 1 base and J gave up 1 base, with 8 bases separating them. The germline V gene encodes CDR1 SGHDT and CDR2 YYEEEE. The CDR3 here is CASSLWLENTEAFF. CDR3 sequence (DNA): TGTGCCAGCAGCTTGTGGCTTGAGAACACTGAAGCTTTCTTT.

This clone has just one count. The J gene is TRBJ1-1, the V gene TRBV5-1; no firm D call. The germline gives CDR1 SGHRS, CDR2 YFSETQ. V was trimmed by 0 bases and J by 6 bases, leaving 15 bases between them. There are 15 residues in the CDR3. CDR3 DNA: TGCGCCAGCAGCTTGGGGACCTTACCATACGCTGAAGCTTTCTTT. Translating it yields CASSLGTLPYAEAFF.